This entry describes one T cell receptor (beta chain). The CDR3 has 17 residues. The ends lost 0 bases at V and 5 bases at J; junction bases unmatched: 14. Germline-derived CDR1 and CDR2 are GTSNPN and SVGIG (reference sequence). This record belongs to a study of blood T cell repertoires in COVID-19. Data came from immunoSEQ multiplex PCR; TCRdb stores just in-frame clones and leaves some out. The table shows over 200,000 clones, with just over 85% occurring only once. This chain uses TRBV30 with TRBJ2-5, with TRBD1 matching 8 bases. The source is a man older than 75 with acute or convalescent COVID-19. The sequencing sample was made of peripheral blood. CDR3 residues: CAWSVRGRGPIRETQYF. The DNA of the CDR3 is TGTGCCTGGAGTGTACGGGGCAGGGGGCCTATTCGGGAGACCCAGTACTTC.